The clone carrying this TCR beta chain occurred once. Its antigen is still unknown. This sample is drawn from a study of spatial heterogeneity in lung cancer. Study summary: Raw sequencing reads included, on average, more than 8.5 appearances of each unique TCR and UMI combination. The study's findings and limits: Expanded alpha and beta TCR counts within tumors tracked tumor mutation counts.

From the 5' RACE reads, TCRdb called clonotypes with MiXCR, one entry per CDR3 protein. Of about 3,100 distinct CDR3 sequences detected, roughly 8.3% appear once; the ten largest clones hold 15% to 18%. The germline gives CDR1 DFQATT, CDR2 SNEGSKA (reference sequence). This CDR3 has 14 amino acids. V gave up 4 bases and J gave up 3 bases; unmatched junction bases: 4. Noted time point: sample taken at primary tumor resection. This specimen consisted of lung tumor tissue, obtained at surgery. The origin of this receptor is a male donor with early-stage non-small cell lung cancer. The V and J genes are TRBV20-1 and TRBJ2-2; TRBD1 matches 8 bases. DNA for the CDR3: TGCAGTGCTAATCGACAGGGGCACACCGGGGAGCTGTTTTTT. The encoded protein is CSANRQGHTGELFF.